This entry is about one T cell receptor (beta chain). The target antigen is unknown. CDR1 and CDR2 from the germline V gene are SEHNR and FQNEAQ (reference sequence). V shed 3 bases and J 7 bases; nucleotides not matched to a gene: 8. This CDR3 is built from 14 residues. This sample is drawn from a study of cytomegalovirus exposure and HLA in healthy donors. Study results and caveats: There were a few CMV-associated chains whose specificity for CMV antigens was confirmed in vitro.

The protocol was immunoSEQ multiplex PCR, while the TCRdb copy is restricted to in-frame clones and leaves out a portion. The repertoire holds some 150,000 clones, approximately 90% seen once, with about 0.75% in the top ten. V and J are TRBV7-9 and TRBJ1-2; 7 positions agree with TRBD1. The sequence was obtained from a man aged 18 to 29 in good health and CMV-seronegative. Sequencing was done on a sample of PBMCs. CDR3 residues: CASSFWAGGLGYTF. CDR3 DNA: TGTGCCAGCAGCTTTTGGGCAGGGGGTCTTGGCTACACCTTC.